Shown below are 29 T cell receptor beta chains from a single sample sequenced in a study of monozygotic twins with inflammatory bowel disease. TCRdb reprocessed the 5' RACE reads and keeps a single row for each CDR3 protein, giving no DNA. The sample's table shows 200,000 to 250,000 distinct CDR3 sequences. The sample comprised blood. Every receptor here comes from a human donor with ulcerative colitis or Crohn's disease, or a healthy co-twin of an affected twin (not recorded which).

This chain uses TRBV6-2 or TRBV6-3 with TRBJ2-1. Germline loops: CDR1 MNHEY, CDR2 SVGEGT. The CDR3 is 14 residues long. CDR3 in amino acids: CDSSQDPEGNEQFF.

The chain has TRBV20-1 and TRBJ1-2. Germline V gene lookup returns CDR1 DFQATT and CDR2 SNEGSKA (reference sequence). The CDR3 is 12 residues long. CDR3 sequence reads: CSAPKDSAGYTF.

The genes are TRBV20-1 and TRBJ2-4; there is no DNA to check the TCRdb D call of TRBD2. Germline lookup yields CDR1 DFQATT and CDR2 SNEGSKA (reference sequence). This CDR3 is built from 13 residues. CDR3 region: CSAEGPRKNIQYF.

This rearrangement joins TRBV5-1 to TRBJ2-1. This CDR3 has 15 residues. CDR1 SGHRS and CDR2 YFSETQ come from the germline V gene. CDR3 loop: CASSLDRLPYNEQFF.

The V gene is TRBV27, the J gene TRBJ2-4; TCRdb lists TRBD1, though no DNA is available to test this call. Germline assignment: CDR1 MNHEY and CDR2 SMNVEV (reference sequence). CDR3 size: 13 residues. CDR3 sequence reads: CASSPATENIQYF.

The gene calls are TRBV7-2 and TRBJ2-7; TCRdb reports TRBD2, a call that lacks DNA to check it against. From germline, CDR1 is SGHTA and CDR2 FQGNSA. The CDR3 runs 14 residues. CDR3 sequence: CASSWGLANYEQYF.

This sequence joins TRBV20-1 and TRBJ1-2; TCRdb selects TRBD1, and the lack of DNA leaves this call unchecked. This CDR3 is 14 amino acids long. Germline V lookup: CDR1 DFQATT, CDR2 SNEGSKA (reference sequence). CDR3 sequence: CSAAQGLANYGYTF.

The rearrangement joins TRBV28 to TRBJ2-2; the D call of TRBD2 rests on TCRdb alone, since no DNA is present to check it. Germline V CDR1 and CDR2: MDHEN, SYDVKM. This CDR3 contains 16 residues. CDR3 protein: CASSSFGGRHTGELFF.

The J gene is TRBJ2-2, the V gene TRBV7-9; TCRdb names TRBD2, which stays unverified in the absence of DNA. The CDR3 loop spans 15 amino acids. Germline CDR1 is SEHNR and CDR2 is FQNEAQ (reference sequence). Here the CDR3 reads CASSTTGRDTGELFF.

The chain carries TRBV20-1 and TRBJ2-1; TCRdb picks TRBD2, but there is no DNA to check that call. The CDR3 is 15 residues long. Germline V gives CDR1 DFQATT, CDR2 SNEGSKA (reference sequence). The CDR3 region is CSATVAGVSYNEQFF.

The chain links TRBV9 to TRBJ2-1. Germline V gives CDR1 SGDLS, CDR2 YYNGEE. The CDR3 length is 13 residues. This CDR3 is CASSPLLHNEQFF.

The rearrangement links TRBV5-1 to TRBJ1-5; TCRdb's D call of TRBD1 is untestable without DNA. The length of the CDR3 is 14 residues. The germline CDR1 and CDR2 sequences are SGHRS and YFSETQ. This CDR3 reads CASSLTGDNQPQHF.

The chain recombines TRBV6-2 or TRBV6-3 with TRBJ1-1. Germline V gene sequence: CDR1 MNHEY, CDR2 SVGEGT. This CDR3 spans 14 amino acids. CDR3 amino acids: CASSFSGVNTEAFF.

CDR3: CASSFWQNTEAFF. J is TRBJ1-1 and V is TRBV5-1. The germline gives CDR1 SGHRS, CDR2 YFSETQ. The CDR3 spans 13 residues.

The chain couples TRBV18 to TRBJ2-1. This CDR3 has 14 amino acids. Germline V lookup: CDR1 KGHSH, CDR2 LQKENI. CDR3 sequence reads: CASSPFASYNEQFF.

The CDR3 reads CASSPGPGQGMFF. The chain has TRBV18 and TRBJ2-1; TCRdb designates TRBD1, a call that cannot be tested without DNA. This CDR3 has 13 residues. Germline loops: CDR1 KGHSH, CDR2 LQKENI.

The V call is TRBV7-9, the J call TRBJ2-1. In germline, CDR1 is SEHNR, CDR2 FQNEAQ (reference sequence). The CDR3 is 14 amino acids. The CDR3 reads CASSFLVEAGEQFF.

V is TRBV10-3 and J is TRBJ1-1. This CDR3 has 13 residues. CDR1 and CDR2 (germline): ENHRY, SYGVKD. CDR3 residues: CAISEGMNTEAFF.

This chain connects TRBV20-1 to TRBJ2-3; TCRdb designates TRBD2, a call that cannot be tested without DNA. CDR1 and CDR2 from the germline V gene are DFQATT and SNEGSKA (reference sequence). This CDR3 has 15 residues. The CDR3 sequence: CSARRLAVGTDTQYF.

CDR3 loop: CASRLYAAGASNEQFF. The chain employs TRBV19 and TRBJ2-1; TCRdb outputs TRBD1, but without DNA this stays unchecked. Germline V gene sequence: CDR1 LNHDA, CDR2 SQIVND (reference sequence). This CDR3 has 16 residues.

The chain uses TRBV7-2 and TRBJ2-1; TCRdb proposes TRBD1, but this gene call is untestable without DNA. The CDR3 consists of 16 residues. The V gene's germline CDR1 is SGHTA and CDR2 FQGNSA. CDR3: CASSLVRGQGTNEQFF.

The chain is built from TRBV18 and TRBJ1-2; TCRdb returns TRBD1, unconfirmable since there is no DNA. The CDR3 totals 15 residues. The germline V gene has CDR1 KGHSH and CDR2 LQKENI. The CDR3 is CASSEKPGTSYGYTF.

The rearrangement uses TRBV11-2 and TRBJ2-1; TCRdb's assignment of TRBD2 cannot be checked, as there is no DNA. The V gene's germline CDR1 is SGHAT and CDR2 FQNNGV. The CDR3 covers 15 residues. The CDR3 protein is CASTWDSLTYNEQFF.

The V call is TRBV24-1, the J call TRBJ2-1. The CDR3 runs to 13 residues. From germline, CDR1 is KGHDR and CDR2 SFDVKD. CDR3 loop: CATSDSIWNEQFF.

The chain links TRBV7-3 to TRBJ2-1; TCRdb reports TRBD2, a call that lacks DNA to check it against. CDR1 is SGHTA, CDR2 FQGTGA, per germline. The CDR3 loop spans 18 amino acids. The CDR3: CASSPSPGAKPGRNEQFF.

This chain joins TRBV5-1 and TRBJ1-3; without DNA, the TCRdb call of TRBD1 cannot be checked. CDR3 length: 16 amino acids. CDR1 is SGHRS, CDR2 YFSETQ, per germline. CDR3 sequence: CASSLPGQGSGNTIYF.

The chain uses TRBV4-2 and TRBJ2-7; the D call from TCRdb, TRBD2, cannot be confirmed without DNA. CDR3 length equals 19 residues. Looked up from germline, CDR1 is LGHNA and CDR2 is YNFKEQ. The CDR3 spells CASSQDGRAPGLASYEQYF.

The gene calls are TRBV12-3 or TRBV12-4 and TRBJ2-3; TCRdb gives TRBD1 as the D gene, but with no DNA this cannot be confirmed. The CDR3 runs 16 residues. CDR3 residues: CASSLRDQGLTDTQYF.

The chain uses TRBV29-1 and TRBJ1-2; with no DNA, the TCRdb D assignment of TRBD1 cannot be verified. The CDR3 totals 13 residues. CDR1 and CDR2 (germline): SQVTM, ANQGSEA. This CDR3 reads CSVGDQGAPGYTF. Filled out from reference TRBV29-1 and TRBJ1-2, the complete variable domain reads SAVISQKPSRDICQRGTSLTIQCQVDSQVTMMFWYRQQPGQSLTLIATANQGSEATYESGFVIDKFPISRPNLTFSTLTVSNMSPEDSSIYLCSVGDQGAPGYTFGSGTRLTVV.